This T cell receptor beta chain was sequenced in a study of shared clonotypes between healthy human individuals. Study-level background: The study used three CD4 naive, three CD4 memory, two CD8 naive and one CD8 memory plate per donor.

The repertoire was sequenced with immunoSEQ multiplex PCR; TCRdb's copy has only in-frame clones and lacks some. The sample lists fewer than 700,000 clones; about 95% were seen once. As defined, naive CD8 cells were CD45RO-negative and positively selected for CCR7, with terminally differentiated effector memory CD45RA+ cells excluded. All donors were Caucasian adults living in Nashville, Tennessee. Germline V gene lookup returns CDR1 SQVTM and CDR2 ANQGSEA. The CDR3 loop spans 11 amino acids. Deletions cut 3 bases from V and 5 bases from J, with 7 bases between. What was sequenced was naive CD8+ T cells sorted from blood. This TCR derives from a woman in her 30s in good health. This sequence joins TRBV29-1 and TRBJ1-2, with D maybe TRBD1 (5 bases). As DNA, the CDR3 is TGCAGCGTTGAGGGGGATTATGGCTACACCTTC. Its translation is CSVEGDYGYTF.